The next 30 T cell receptor beta chains were all read from a single sample in a study of T cell repertoires in cytomegalovirus infection. TCRdb reprocessed the reads with MiXCR, giving one entry per CDR3 protein. Found here are 200,000 to 300,000 distinct CDR3 sequences, less than 9.5% of them singletons; the top ten hold more than 12%. Sample: PBMCs. These receptor sequences come from a human donor in good health (CMV status not recorded). Some clones in this sample may be carry-over from other donors' samples.

This clonotype has at least ten counts. The chain carries TRBV7-2 and TRBJ1-1; D remains ambiguous. Trimming shortened V by 1 base and J by 1 base, and 7 bases separated the two germline ends. The CDR3 runs to 14 residues. CDR1 and CDR2 from the germline V gene are SGHTA and FQGNSA. CDR3 region: CASSLDRANTEAFF. CDR3 sequence (DNA): TGTGCCAGCAGCTTAGACCGGGCGAACACTGAAGCTTTCTTT.

This clonotype was counted only a few times. The chain employs TRBV6-2 or TRBV6-3 and TRBJ2-4, with D unclear. This CDR3 comprises 13 residues. Germline CDR1 is MNHEY and CDR2 is SVGEGT. Deletions cut 6 bases from V and 0 bases from J, with 6 bases between. Here the CDR3 reads CASSPGAKNIQYF. CDR3 DNA sequence: TGTGCCAGCAGCCCTGGAGCCAAAAACATTCAGTACTTC.

A few counts support this clonotype. V is TRBV4-1 and J is TRBJ2-1; no firm D call. The CDR3 has 14 amino acids. CDR1 is MGHRA, CDR2 YSYEKL, per germline. The V and J ends lost 0 bases and 7 bases respectively, with 10 bases between them. CDR3 protein: CASSQDKLLNEQFF. The CDR3, as DNA: TGCGCCAGCAGCCAAGATAAACTACTGAATGAGCAGTTCTTC.

The sample holds many counts of this clonotype. The gene calls are TRBV12-3 or TRBV12-4 and TRBJ2-4, with TRBD2 matching 11 bases. The CDR3 length is 14 residues. The V and J ends lost 5 bases and 6 bases, in that order; junction bases with no gene match: 3. The CDR3 sequence: CASSVGTSGNIQYF. For the CDR3, the DNA is TGTGCCAGCAGTGTCGGGACTAGCGGAAACATTCAGTACTTC.

The chain is built from TRBV30 and TRBJ2-7, with TRBD1 matching 7 bases. The CDR3 extends over 12 amino acids. Germline V gene lookup returns CDR1 GTSNPN and CDR2 SVGIG (reference sequence). V lost 7 bases, J lost 4 bases, and 7 bases stayed unmatched. As DNA, the CDR3 is TGTGCCTTAACAGGGGATGGGTACGAGCAGTACTTC. It codes for CALTGDGYEQYF.

This clonotype was observed many times. The chain uses TRBV7-9 and TRBJ1-4, with D tentatively TRBD1 (5 bases). The CDR3 consists of 15 residues. V lost 3 bases and J lost 8, with 16 bases in between. Germline V gives CDR1 SEHNR, CDR2 FQNEAQ (reference sequence). This CDR3 is CASSFAGAPGEKLFF. As DNA, the CDR3 is TGTGCCAGCAGCTTCGCCGGGGCCCCGGGGGAAAAACTGTTTTTT.

This clonotype came up many times. The genes are TRBV7-2 and TRBJ1-3; D is possibly TRBD1 (5 bases). Trimming removed 5 bases from V and 0 bases from J, with 20 bases in between. The CDR3 contains 18 residues. Germline CDR1 SGHTA, CDR2 FQGNSA. The CDR3 loop reads CASSPRGGATDSGNTIYF. The CDR3 DNA sequence: TGTGCCAGCAGCCCCAGAGGAGGGGCGACCGACTCTGGAAACACCATATATTTT.

Ten or more counts support this clonotype. The chain carries TRBV5-6 and TRBJ1-6, with D perhaps TRBD1 (6 bases). Germline assignment: CDR1 SGHDT and CDR2 YYEEEE. This CDR3 contains 17 residues. Trimming took 1 base from V and 5 from J, leaving 16 bases between them. The CDR3 protein is CASSLSGGIRNNSPLHF. The CDR3 region has the DNA TGTGCCAGCAGCTTGTCCGGGGGCATAAGGAATAATTCACCCCTCCACTTT.

V and J are TRBV6-6 and TRBJ2-7, with 7 bases that match TRBD1. After removal of 10 bases from V and 2 bases from J, the junction contained 17 bases not matched to a gene. Germline assignment: CDR1 MNHNY and CDR2 SVGAGI (reference sequence). The CDR3 has 16 amino acids. The CDR3 is CATTSTFTTGTYEQYF. CDR3 DNA: TGTGCCACCACTTCGACCTTTACGACAGGGACCTACGAGCAGTACTTC.

This clonotype showed up many times. This chain links TRBV6-1 with TRBJ1-2, with D perhaps TRBD1 (5 bases). The CDR3 covers 12 residues. CDR1 is MNHNS, CDR2 SASEGT, per germline. V was shortened by 3 bases and J by 4 bases, with 6 bases between the two germline ends. CDR3 nucleotides: TGTGCCAGCAGTGACACAGGCTATGGCTACACCTTC. It specifies CASSDTGYGYTF.

The chain links TRBV6-2 or TRBV6-3 to TRBJ1-1; D is undetermined. This CDR3 region has 12 residues. With 11 bases removed from V and 3 bases from J, the gap between germline ends came to 13 bases. The germline gives CDR1 MNHEY, CDR2 SVGEGT. In DNA form, the CDR3 reads TGTGCCGCTGCCTGGAGGGACACTGAAGCTTTCTTT. Protein sequence: CAAAWRDTEAFF.

This clonotype has ten or more counts. The chain joins TRBV7-2 to TRBJ2-1; D tentatively reads TRBD1 or TRBD2 (7 bases each). The CDR3 is 16 amino acids. Germline lookup yields CDR1 SGHTA and CDR2 FQGNSA. The germline V and J ends were trimmed by 1 base and 4 bases, with 14 bases remaining between them. CDR3: CASSLVGGGFYNEQFF. The DNA of the CDR3 is TGTGCCAGCAGCTTAGTGGGAGGGGGCTTTTACAATGAGCAGTTCTTC.

This clonotype was detected many times. This chain joins TRBV10-3 and TRBJ1-3; the match to TRBD1 covers 9 bases. Germline CDR1 ENHRY, CDR2 SYGVKD. The CDR3 contains 18 residues. With 4 bases clipped from V and 0 bases from J, the junction kept 10 bases outside the gene matches. CDR3 in amino acids: CAISAGMGQGDSGNTIYF. As DNA, the CDR3 is TGTGCCATCAGTGCCGGGATGGGACAGGGAGACTCTGGAAACACCATATATTTT.

In this sample, this clonotype turned up a few times. The V call is TRBV10-2, the J call TRBJ1-5, with TRBD1 matching 7 bases. The CDR3 has 15 amino acids. The V gene end was trimmed by 6 bases and the J gene end by 0 bases; junction bases not matched to a gene: 5. Germline V gene lookup returns CDR1 WSHSY and CDR2 SAAADI. The CDR3 sequence is CASSRGTASNQPQHF. CDR3 DNA sequence: TGCGCCAGCAGCCGCGGGACAGCTAGCAATCAGCCCCAGCATTTT.

The count of this clonotype is one. One base away lies a much larger clone, so this may be a sequencing read error. The V gene is TRBV28, the J gene TRBJ2-1, with D unclear. V gave up 2 bases and J gave up 0 bases, with 11 bases separating them. Per the germline V gene, CDR1 is MDHEN and CDR2 is SYDVKM. The CDR3 runs to 16 residues. CDR3 coding DNA: TGTGCCAGCAGTTTACCGACGATAAGCTCCTACAATGAGCAGTTCTTC. Its protein is CASSLPTISSYNEQFF.

This clonotype occurred many times. The chain is built from TRBV7-2 and TRBJ2-3; D perhaps matches TRBD1 (6 bases). CDR3 length equals 16 residues. Germline lookup yields CDR1 SGHTA and CDR2 FQGNSA. V gave up 5 bases and J gave up 1 base, with 16 bases separating them. CDR3 coding DNA: TGTGCCAGCAGCCCAGGCACAGGGTCCGGCACAGATACGCAGTATTTT. Translating gives CASSPGTGSGTDTQYF.

This clonotype was recorded many times. The rearrangement links TRBV29-1 to TRBJ1-2; possible D gene TRBD1, 6 bases. The CDR3 contains 13 residues. V lost 3 bases and J lost 3, with 11 bases in between. Germline V gene sequence: CDR1 SQVTM, CDR2 ANQGSEA. The CDR3 is CSVDPQGDYGYTF. In DNA, the CDR3 is TGCAGCGTTGACCCACAGGGAGACTATGGCTACACCTTC.

The chain recombines TRBV30 with TRBJ1-5; D might be TRBD1 (5 bases). CDR3 length equals 13 residues. The germline V and J ends were trimmed by 3 bases and 9 bases, with 15 bases remaining between them. Germline loops: CDR1 GTSNPN, CDR2 SVGIG (reference sequence). The CDR3 DNA is TGTGCCTGGAGGGGGACGAGGACTGGGCCCCAGCATTTT. It yields the protein CAWRGTRTGPQHF.

This clonotype was counted many times. The rearrangement uses TRBV7-2 and TRBJ2-4, with 7 bases fitting TRBD2. This CDR3 region has 18 residues. The V segment lost 3 bases and the J segment 0 bases; nucleotides outside the gene matches: 11. CDR1 and CDR2 (germline): SGHTA, FQGNSA. CDR3 sequence: CASSFQRDTTLAKNIQYF. The CDR3 nucleotides read TGTGCCAGCAGCTTTCAGCGGGATACCACTCTAGCCAAAAACATTCAGTACTTC.

This clonotype appeared many times. V and J are TRBV15 and TRBJ2-3, with 9 bases that match TRBD2. The CDR3 contains 15 residues. Trimming removed 4 bases from V and 2 bases from J; junction bases left unmatched: 4. From germline, CDR1 is LNHNV and CDR2 YYDKDF (reference sequence). The CDR3 loop reads CATSKAGGNTDTQYF. Written as DNA, the CDR3 is TGTGCCACCAGCAAAGCGGGGGGCAACACAGATACGCAGTATTTT.

This clonotype was recorded at least ten times. The V and J genes are TRBV7-9 and TRBJ1-2; no firm D call. V was shortened by 6 bases and J by 8 bases, with 13 bases between the two germline ends. Germline CDR1 and CDR2: SEHNR and FQNEAQ (reference sequence). CDR3 length: 12 amino acids. The CDR3 bases are TGTGCCAGCAGTCAAGCGTTAACGGGCTACACCTTC. This gives the protein CASSQALTGYTF.

This clonotype was counted at least ten times. The chain carries TRBV20-1 and TRBJ1-6; D perhaps matches TRBD1 (5 bases). V lost 0 bases to trimming and J lost 4 bases, with 19 bases between them. The germline CDR1 and CDR2 sequences are DFQATT and SNEGSKA (reference sequence). The CDR3 consists of 18 residues. The CDR3 loop reads CSARDRVTPLAYNSPLHF. CDR3 sequence (DNA): TGCAGTGCTAGAGACAGGGTTACTCCTTTAGCTTATAATTCACCCCTCCACTTT.

This clonotype was observed at least ten times. A single base separates this from a much larger clone, so it may be a read error. The chain joins TRBV7-2 to TRBJ2-1; D is uncertain. Germline assignment: CDR1 SGHTA and CDR2 FQGNSA. The CDR3 covers 13 residues. Between the trimmed V and J ends, which lost 2 bases and 3 bases, there was a span of 5 bases. The CDR3 loop is CASSLHGYNEQFF. The CDR3 coding sequence is TGTGCCAGCAGCTTACACGGCTACAATGAGCAGTTCTTC. The full variable domain, rest sourced from reference TRBV7-2 and TRBJ2-1, is GAGVSQSPSNKVTEKGKDVELRCDPISGHTALYWYRQSLGQGLEFLIYFQGNSAPDKSGLPSDRFSAERTGGSVSTLTIQRTQQEDSAVYLCASSLHGYNEQFFGPGTRLTVL.

This chain uses TRBV29-1 with TRBJ2-7; the D is unclear. From germline, CDR1 is SQVTM and CDR2 ANQGSEA. The CDR3 spans 11 residues. The V end lost 2 bases, the J end lost 6 bases, and 8 bases lay between the germline ends. CDR3 coding DNA: TGCAGCGTTGAAACGGCCGGCGAGCAGTACTTC. Protein: CSVETAGEQYF.

This chain connects TRBV14 to TRBJ1-4, with unresolved D. CDR1 and CDR2 from the germline V gene are SGHDN and FVKESK. The CDR3 contains 14 residues. Between the trimmed V and J ends, which lost 4 bases and 4 bases, there was a span of 10 bases. The CDR3 nucleotides read TGTGCCAGCAGCCCGCGGCGGGGTAATGAAAAACTGTTTTTT. Translating it yields CASSPRRGNEKLFF.

In the case of this clonotype: At one boundary the junction diverges from the germline segment, which might be a read error. The chain has TRBV2 and TRBJ1-5, with 10 bases identical to TRBD1. Germline V gene lookup returns CDR1 SNHLY and CDR2 FYNNEI. The CDR3 is 14 amino acids. The CDR3 coding sequence is TGTGCCAGCCGTGACAGGGGGCAAAGTCAGCCCCAGCATTTT. Protein sequence: CASRDRGQSQPQHF.

The chain joins TRBV12-3 or TRBV12-4 to TRBJ1-1; possible D gene TRBD1, 5 bases. The CDR3 runs to 15 residues. V was cut by 6 bases and J by 1 base, with 15 bases left in between. The CDR3 DNA reads TGTGCCAGCAGGTCGCCGGGACGGGGGAACACTGAAGCTTTCTTT. This encodes CASRSPGRGNTEAFF.

This clonotype was recorded many times. The chain carries TRBV7-2 and TRBJ2-4, with 9 bases identical to TRBD2. This CDR3 spans 18 amino acids. With 1 base clipped from V and 1 base from J, the junction kept 8 bases outside the gene matches. In germline, CDR1 is SGHTA, CDR2 FQGNSA. CDR3 sequence (DNA): TGTGCCAGCAGCTTAGTCCCCCTGGCGGGGGGGGCCAAAAACATTCAGTACTTC. This codes for CASSLVPLAGGAKNIQYF.

This clonotype appeared many times. The CDR3 DNA reads as TGTGCCAGTAGAGACACGGGACAGGAGCATGGCTACACCTTC. Its translation is CASRDTGQEHGYTF. The chain is built from TRBV19 and TRBJ1-2; 8 nucleotides align to TRBD1. The ends lost 6 bases at V and 6 bases at J; junction bases unmatched: 9. Germline V CDR1 and CDR2: LNHDA, SQIVND (reference sequence). There are 14 residues in the CDR3.

V and J are TRBV20-1 and TRBJ2-1, with 7 bases fitting TRBD2. Losses at the gene ends were 6 bases for V and 7 bases for J; bases not matched to a gene: 9. CDR3 size: 13 residues. Germline V lookup: CDR1 DFQATT, CDR2 SNEGSKA (reference sequence). CDR3 residues: CSAEGGAWNEQFF. CDR3 sequence (DNA): TGCAGTGCGGAGGGAGGGGCATGGAATGAGCAGTTCTTC.